One sample yielded the 27 T cell receptor beta chains listed below, sequenced in a study of T cells after yellow fever vaccination. MiXCR was run by TCRdb on the 5' RACE reads, yielding one entry per CDR3 protein. This table has about 150,000 distinct CDR3 sequences, approximately 6.2% appearing once. The specimen comprised CD4+ T cells sorted from PBMCs, sampled on the day of the first yellow fever vaccination. These receptors originate from a young man who received the YFV17D yellow fever vaccine.

There are a few counts of this clonotype. The V gene is TRBV6-1, the J gene TRBJ2-5; 9 nucleotides agree with TRBD2. The germline CDR1 and CDR2 sequences are MNHNS and SASEGT. The CDR3 is 15 amino acids. V shed 5 bases and J 0 bases; nucleotides not matched to a gene: 4. The CDR3 here is CASSRSGGHQETQYF. CDR3 in DNA: TGTGCCAGCAGTCGTAGCGGGGGCCACCAAGAGACCCAGTACTTC.

In its sample, this clonotype was seen many times. This chain joins TRBV5-1 and TRBJ2-3; 13 bases are a match to TRBD2. This CDR3 is built from 16 residues. Germline V CDR1 and CDR2: SGHRS, YFSETQ. V gave up 5 bases and J gave up 1 base; unmatched junction bases: 4. The CDR3 DNA follows: TGCGCCAGCAGGACTGGGACTAGCGGGGGCACAGATACGCAGTATTTT. This translates into CASRTGTSGGTDTQYF.

The chain recombines TRBV6-2 or TRBV6-3 with TRBJ1-2; no firm D call. The CDR3 runs 13 residues. CDR1 and CDR2 (germline): MNHEY, SVGEGT. Trimming cost V 2 bases and J 3 bases, with 7 bases left between them. CDR3 coding DNA: TGTGCCAGCAGTTACCCCGCGGACTATGGCTACACCTTC. It specifies CASSYPADYGYTF.

This clonotype was seen only a few times. The chain has TRBV15 and TRBJ1-4; D is unresolved. Germline V gene sequence: CDR1 LNHNV, CDR2 YYDKDF (reference sequence). With 9 bases removed from V and 5 bases from J, the gap between germline ends came to 13 bases. The CDR3 runs 13 residues. The CDR3 DNA sequence: TGTGCCACAGAGGCGAACCCAAATGAAAAACTGTTTTTT. It yields the protein CATEANPNEKLFF.

Many counts were recorded for this clonotype. This chain joins TRBV5-1 and TRBJ2-1, with D perhaps assigned TRBD1 or TRBD2 (5 bases each). The CDR3 has 15 residues. CDR1 SGHRS and CDR2 YFSETQ come from the germline V gene. V was clipped by 3 bases and J by 8 bases, with 18 bases between them. This CDR3 reads CASSSAPGTSDEQFF. The CDR3 coding sequence is TGCGCCAGCAGCTCGGCGCCCGGGACCTCTGATGAGCAGTTCTTC.

In the case of this clonotype: One end of the junction does not line up with germline, which may come from a read error. The V gene is TRBV20-1, the J gene TRBJ1-5; 7 nucleotides align to TRBD1. Looked up from germline, CDR1 is DFQATT and CDR2 is SNEGSKA (reference sequence). The CDR3 totals 14 residues. The CDR3 spells CSARDRVGNQPQHF. CDR3 DNA: TGCAGTGCTCGAGACAGGGTGGGCAATCAGCCCCAGCATTTT.

As regards this clonotype: The junction differs from germline at one of its ends, possibly a read error. The V gene is TRBV7-9, the J gene TRBJ1-1; 8 bases are a match to TRBD1. The CDR3 consists of 16 residues. Germline CDR1 and CDR2: SEHNR and FQNEAQ (reference sequence). CDR3 region: CASSWPRGQGWTESFF. CDR3 sequence (DNA): TGTGCCAGCAGCTGGCCAAGAGGACAGGGCTGGACTGAATCTTTCTTT.

This clonotype was found many times. The V gene is TRBV10-3, the J gene TRBJ1-5; unclear D gene. Trimming took 4 bases from V and 1 from J, leaving 8 bases between them. The CDR3 contains 14 residues. CDR1 and CDR2 from the germline V gene are ENHRY and SYGVKD. The CDR3 DNA is TGTGCCATCAGTGCGACTGAAAGCAATCAGCCCCAGCATTTT. This encodes CAISATESNQPQHF.

This clonotype was counted only a few times. Germline is not matched at one junction end, which may reflect a read error. CDR3 bases: TGTGCCAGCAGTTACTTCCGGAACTCTGAAGCTTTCTTT. As protein: CASSYFRNSEAFF. V gene TRBV6-2 or TRBV6-3 combines with J gene TRBJ1-1; D gene unclear. CDR3 size: 13 residues. Per the germline V gene, CDR1 is MNHEY and CDR2 is SVGEGT.

This clonotype came up many times. V usage is TRBV7-3 and J usage is TRBJ2-2; D is undetermined. CDR1 and CDR2 from the germline V gene are SGHTA and FQGTGA. V was trimmed by 6 bases and J by 5 bases, leaving 13 bases between them. The CDR3 has 14 residues. The CDR3 nucleotides read TGTGCCAGCAGTTTCCGCGGTGGGACCGGGGAGCTGTTTTTT. The encoded protein is CASSFRGGTGELFF.

This clonotype appeared a few times. The rearrangement links TRBV12-3 or TRBV12-4 to TRBJ2-7; a possible D gene is TRBD2 (6 bases). The germline V and J ends were trimmed by 5 bases and 8 bases, with 16 bases remaining between them. The CDR3 has 13 residues. The CDR3 DNA is TGTGCCAGCAGTCCCCACGCAGCGGGTCAGCAGTACGTC. Its translation is CASSPHAAGQQYV.

The chain employs TRBV7-2 and TRBJ2-7; D gene unclear. V was trimmed by 1 base and J by 3 bases, leaving 10 bases between them. Germline lookup yields CDR1 SGHTA and CDR2 FQGNSA. This CDR3 has 14 amino acids. CDR3 sequence (DNA): TGTGCCAGCAGCTTAGGCATCGGCGTCTACGAGCAGTACTTC. As protein: CASSLGIGVYEQYF.

This clonotype appeared a few times. The chain is built from TRBV6-2 or TRBV6-3 and TRBJ1-1; D gene unclear. This CDR3 has 14 amino acids. V was pared by 6 bases and J by 2 bases, with 13 bases between. CDR1 is MNHEY and CDR2 is SVGEGT in the germline V gene. The CDR3 is CASSPRVSNTEAFF. DNA for the CDR3: TGTGCCAGCAGCCCCCGGGTGTCAAACACTGAAGCTTTCTTT.

This clonotype appeared many times. The chain has TRBV4-2 and TRBJ1-2; D is unresolved. The CDR3 runs to 14 residues. V was pared by 0 bases and J by 5 bases, with 10 bases between. In germline, CDR1 is LGHNA, CDR2 YNFKEQ. CDR3 in DNA: TGTGCCAGCAGCCAAGAACAGAGTGATTATGGCTACACCTTC. This codes for CASSQEQSDYGYTF.

Here the CDR3 DNA reads TGTGCCAGCAGTTCCTCGGCGACAGCCACACACTACGAGCAGTACTTC. Translating gives CASSSSATATHYEQYF. The chain uses TRBV6-5 and TRBJ2-7; TRBD1 might be the D (5 bases). CDR3 length: 16 amino acids. Germline V gene sequence: CDR1 MNHEY, CDR2 SVGAGI. The V and J ends lost 4 bases and 3 bases respectively, with 19 bases between them.

The sample holds many counts of this clonotype. This rearrangement joins TRBV4-3 to TRBJ2-5; D ambiguous. V lost 1 base, J lost 1 base, and 13 bases lay in between. The CDR3 covers 16 residues. Germline loops: CDR1 LGHNA, CDR2 YSLEER. The CDR3 spells CASSQVGGSVQETQYF. Here the CDR3 DNA reads TGCGCCAGCAGCCAAGTGGGTGGGTCCGTCCAAGAGACCCAGTACTTC.

This clonotype came up a few times. V gene TRBV7-9 combines with J gene TRBJ2-1; possibly TRBD1 for D (7 bases). CDR3 length: 15 amino acids. Between the trimmed V and J ends, which lost 5 bases and 5 bases, there was a span of 16 bases. From germline, CDR1 is SEHNR and CDR2 FQNEAQ (reference sequence). This CDR3 is CASSHRQGGNNEQFF. DNA for the CDR3: TGTGCCAGCAGCCATCGCCAGGGGGGTAACAATGAGCAGTTCTTC.

This clonotype was seen ten or more times. The rearrangement links TRBV5-1 to TRBJ2-2, with D perhaps matching TRBD1 or TRBD2 (7 bases each). The CDR3 is made up of 15 amino acids. Per the germline V gene, CDR1 is SGHRS and CDR2 is YFSETQ. V was cut by 4 bases and J by 4 bases, with 14 bases left in between. The DNA of the CDR3 is TGCGCCAGCAGCATCCAGGGGGGGAGCACCGGGGAGCTGTTTTTT. Translated, it gives CASSIQGGSTGELFF. Combining the CDR3 with reference TRBV5-1 and TRBJ2-2 gives the whole variable domain KAGVTQTPRYLIKTRGQQVTLSCSPISGHRSVSWYQQTPGQGLQFLFEYFSETQRNKGNFPGRFSGRQFSNSRSEMNVSTLELGDSALYLCASSIQGGSTGELFFGEGSRLTVL.

This clonotype has only a few counts. The chain has TRBV4-2 and TRBJ1-5; maybe TRBD1 (5 bases). This CDR3 is 17 amino acids long. CDR1 is LGHNA, CDR2 YNFKEQ, per germline. Deletions cut 1 base from V and 3 bases from J, with 16 bases between. Here the CDR3 reads CASSQGPKQGDNQPQHF. CDR3 sequence (DNA): TGTGCCAGCAGCCAAGGACCCAAGCAGGGAGACAATCAGCCCCAGCATTTT.

This clonotype was seen many times. V usage is TRBV5-1 and J usage is TRBJ2-7; weak D call: TRBD2 (6 bases). The V and J ends lost 4 bases and 0 bases respectively, with 14 bases between them. Germline values: CDR1 SGHRS, CDR2 YFSETQ. The CDR3 is made up of 15 amino acids. DNA for the CDR3: TGCGCCAGCAGCGAATCCGGGACTCGCTCCTACGAGCAGTACTTC. Protein sequence: CASSESGTRSYEQYF.

This rearrangement joins TRBV30 to TRBJ2-1; 8 bases fit TRBD2. The CDR3 is 15 amino acids. V lost 0 bases, J lost 4 bases, and 5 bases stayed unmatched. Germline V gene data show CDR1 as GTSNPN and CDR2 as SVGIG (reference sequence). CDR3 bases: TGTGCCTGGAGTGTACGGGGGGGATATTACAATGAGCAGTTCTTC. Its protein is CAWSVRGGYYNEQFF.

This clonotype has a handful of counts. The V and J genes are TRBV20-1 and TRBJ2-3; D is perhaps TRBD2 (7 bases). Trimming stripped 6 bases from V and 5 bases from J, with 18 bases between. The V gene's germline CDR1 is DFQATT and CDR2 SNEGSKA (reference sequence). The CDR3 is 14 residues long. In nucleotides, the CDR3 is TGCAGTGCCGCGGGCGGGGGCATCGGAGATACGCAGTATTTT. Protein sequence: CSAAGGGIGDTQYF.

The chain recombines TRBV20-1 with TRBJ2-3; D is tentatively TRBD1 or TRBD2 (5 bases each). Germline-derived CDR1 and CDR2 are DFQATT and SNEGSKA (reference sequence). CDR3 length: 15 residues. Between the trimmed V and J ends, which lost 7 bases and 0 bases, there was a span of 17 bases. The CDR3 here is CSVWGTQPSTDTQYF. Written as DNA, the CDR3 is TGCAGTGTTTGGGGGACCCAACCTAGCACAGATACGCAGTATTTT.

This clonotype was found many times. The J gene is TRBJ2-7, the V gene TRBV10-3; TRBD2 agrees at 10 bases. In germline, CDR1 is ENHRY, CDR2 SYGVKD. The junction had 7 bases not matched to a gene; V was cut back by 6 bases and J by 2 bases. CDR3 length: 15 amino acids. CDR3 sequence (DNA): TGTGCCATCAGCGAGGGACTAGCGACGACCTACGAGCAGTACTTC. It encodes CAISEGLATTYEQYF.

The chain is built from TRBV5-4 and TRBJ2-7, with D hard to call. Deletions cut 0 bases from V and 4 bases from J, with 8 bases between. Per the germline V gene, CDR1 is SGHNT and CDR2 is YYREEE (reference sequence). The CDR3 has 13 residues. CDR3 in DNA: TGTGCCAGCAGCTTGGGTTCGCCTTACGAGCAGTACTTC. Its protein product is CASSLGSPYEQYF.

The CDR3 DNA reads TGTGCCAGCAGGACGAACGGGCGGGGGGGCATGGATGAGCAGTTCTTC. This encodes CASRTNGRGGMDEQFF. V and J are TRBV5-4 and TRBJ2-1; the match to TRBD2 covers 9 bases. CDR1 is SGHNT, CDR2 YYREEE, per germline (reference sequence). With 5 bases clipped from V and 8 bases from J, the junction kept 14 bases outside the gene matches. CDR3 length: 16 residues.

This clonotype has a count of ten or more. The chain joins TRBV4-1 to TRBJ2-6; D is uncertain. This CDR3 region has 19 residues. V dropped 4 bases and J dropped 2 bases, with 21 bases sitting between them. CDR1 is MGHRA, CDR2 YSYEKL, per germline. The CDR3 here is CASSRGYGGQLTGANVLTF. The CDR3 nucleotides are TGCGCCAGCAGCCGCGGTTACGGTGGCCAACTTACTGGGGCCAACGTCCTGACTTTC.